This is a list of T cell receptor beta chains from one sample in a study of OX40 agonist ivuxolimab in advanced cancers. Method: immunoSEQ multiplex PCR; TCRdb's copy keeps in-frame clones and lacks some. Among 95,000 to 150,000 clones listed, around 93% were seen once. Specimen: CD4+ or CD8+ T cells sorted from blood, collected in a trial of the OX40 agonist ivuxolimab. The origin of the receptors is an adult with an advanced solid tumor such as melanoma, head and neck, liver or kidney cancer. The CDR3 runs from the conserved cysteine through the conserved F or W. Each record gives: clone size, D gene, J gene, V gene, CDR3 DNA, CDR3 protein. A D gene is named only where the DNA matches it firmly. Some rows mark clone size as missing; the rest say once, few, many or name a class of expanded clone.

abundance: -; d_gene: -; j_gene: TRBJ2-5; v_gene: TRBV7-3; CDR3nt: TGTGCCAGCAGCCTCCTAGGGGGGAACCAAGAGACCCAGTACTTC; CDR3aa: CASSLLGGNQETQYF
abundance: -; d_gene: TRBD1; j_gene: TRBJ2-3; v_gene: TRBV7-2; CDR3nt: TGTGCCAGCGACCTTACCGGGACAGGGATCACAGATACGCAGTATTTT; CDR3aa: CASDLTGTGITDTQYF
abundance: -; d_gene: TRBD2; j_gene: TRBJ2-7; v_gene: TRBV7-2; CDR3nt: TGTGCCAGCAGCGCAGGACTAGCGGGAGTCTACGAGCAGTACTTC; CDR3aa: CASSAGLAGVYEQYF
abundance: -; d_gene: -; j_gene: TRBJ2-3; v_gene: TRBV7-3; CDR3nt: TGTGCCAGCAGCTTAAGGGGGGGCCTATACAGAGATACGCAGTATTTT; CDR3aa: CASSLRGGLYRDTQYF
abundance: -; d_gene: -; j_gene: TRBJ1-1; v_gene: TRBV30; CDR3nt: TGTGCCTGGAGTGGAAGCCTGACCGCGAACACTGAAGCTTTCTTT; CDR3aa: CAWSGSLTANTEAFF
abundance: -; d_gene: -; j_gene: TRBJ2-7; v_gene: TRBV9; CDR3nt: TGTGCCAGCAGCAACCGAGTGGGATTTTACGAGCAGTACTTC; CDR3aa: CASSNRVGFYEQYF
abundance: -; d_gene: -; j_gene: TRBJ1-1; v_gene: TRBV6-5; CDR3nt: TGTGCCAGCAGCAGGGGAGAGGACACTGAAGCTTTCTTT; CDR3aa: CASSRGEDTEAFF
abundance: -; d_gene: -; j_gene: TRBJ1-3; v_gene: TRBV6-1; CDR3nt: TGTGCCATAGAGGGGGGGCGAGTGACTGGAAACACCATATATTTT; CDR3aa: CAIEGGRVTGNTIYF
abundance: -; d_gene: -; j_gene: TRBJ2-5; v_gene: TRBV2; CDR3nt: TGTGCCAGCTCAAGCTCCGGGTCCCAAGAGACCCAGTACTTC; CDR3aa: CASSSSGSQETQYF
abundance: -; d_gene: -; j_gene: TRBJ1-2; v_gene: TRBV20-1; CDR3nt: TGCAGTGCAGGGGACGATGGCTACACCTTC; CDR3aa: CSAGDDGYTF
abundance: once; d_gene: -; j_gene: TRBJ1-3; v_gene: TRBV15; CDR3nt: TGTGCCACCAGCAGAGTATCCCCTGGAAACACCATATATTTT; CDR3aa: CATSRVSPGNTIYF
abundance: -; d_gene: -; j_gene: TRBJ2-7; v_gene: TRBV6-1; CDR3nt: TGTGCCAGCAGAGGCTGGCAGAACTACGAGCAGTACTTC; CDR3aa: CASRGWQNYEQYF